Listed below are T cell receptor beta chains from one sample, sequenced in a study of cytomegalovirus exposure and HLA in healthy donors. Clones were sequenced by immunoSEQ multiplex PCR, and TCRdb holds only the in-frame ones, with some missing. The repertoire holds about 200,000 clones, with around three quarters as singletons. Material for sequencing was PBMCs. Receptors were obtained from a woman between 25 and 40 years old in good health and CMV-seropositive. The CDR3 runs from the conserved cysteine through the conserved F or W. The D gene is left open where the match is weak. Clone size, where shown, is once, few, many, or a class for clones that have expanded.

J | D | V | size | DNA | CDR3
TRBJ2-7 | TRBD1 | TRBV25-1 | - | TGTGCCAGCAGTGTTCAGGGGGCGTTTAGCGAGCAGTACTTC | CASSVQGAFSEQYF
TRBJ2-7 | - | TRBV4-3 | - | TGCGCCAGCAGCCAAGAGGTCCCCCGCGGGACAGCTAACTACGAGCAGTACTTC | CASSQEVPRGTANYEQYF
TRBJ1-1 | - | TRBV6-5 | - | TGTGCCAGCAGTTACTCTTCCCAGAACACTGAAGCTTTCTTT | CASSYSSQNTEAFF
TRBJ1-2 | - | TRBV6-6 | - | TGTGCCCTCATGGGAGGCGGGGGATATGGCTACACCTTC | CALMGGGGYGYTF
TRBJ2-3 | - | TRBV11-2 | - | TGTGCCAGCAGCTTCTGGGCCTACACAGATACGCAGTATTTT | CASSFWAYTDTQYF
TRBJ2-7 | TRBD2 | TRBV19 | - | TGTGCCAGTAGTATTTGGGGAGGGAGCTCCTACGAGCAGTACTTC | CASSIWGGSSYEQYF
TRBJ2-7 | - | TRBV15 | once | TGTGCCACCAGCAGAGATCTACAGAACTACGAGCAGTACTTC | CATSRDLQNYEQYF
TRBJ1-6 | - | TRBV4-2 | few | TGTGCCAGCAGCCAAGATCTCGCAACAGGGTTAGCTCTCCACTTT | CASSQDLATGLALHF
TRBJ2-5 | - | TRBV2 | - | TGTGCCAGCGAAAGGGGTAGGGGAGAGACCCAGTACTTC | CASERGRGETQYF
TRBJ1-2 | - | TRBV21-1 | - | TGTGCCAGCAGCACCCGCAGGGGGCTGAACTATGGCTACACCTTC | CASSTRRGLNYGYTF
TRBJ2-7 | - | TRBV20-1 | - | TGCAGTGCTAGGTATCGGTACGAGCAGTACTTC | CSARYRYEQYF
TRBJ1-1 | - | TRBV4-3 | - | TGCGCCAGCAGCCGTGTCCCAGGTAAGCCCTACTCCACTGAAGCTTTCTTT | CASSRVPGKPYSTEAFF
TRBJ1-4 | TRBD1 | TRBV7-7 | - | TGTGCCAGCAGCTCCTCAGGGGGCGCCGATGAAAAACTGTTTTTT | CASSSSGGADEKLFF
TRBJ2-2 | TRBD1 | TRBV7-2 | - | TGTGCCAGCAGCTTTCAGACAGGGGCGAACACCGGGGAGCTGTTTTTT | CASSFQTGANTGELFF
TRBJ1-4 | TRBD1 | TRBV6-4 | - | TGTGCCAGCAGTAGGACAGGGTCAACTAATGAAAAACTGTTTTTT | CASSRTGSTNEKLFF
TRBJ2-3 | TRBD1 | TRBV5-6 | - | TGTGCCAGCAGCTTGGCTCCAGGGGGCTGGGAGACAGATACGCAGTATTTT | CASSLAPGGWETDTQYF
TRBJ2-7 | TRBD1 | TRBV29-1 | - | TGCAGCGTTAGGACAGGGTTAACCTACGAGCAGTACTTC | CSVRTGLTYEQYF
TRBJ2-7 | - | TRBV2 | - | TGTGCCAGCAGTGACCCAAGGGGATCCTACGAGCAGTACTTC | CASSDPRGSYEQYF
TRBJ2-5 | TRBD1 | TRBV9 | few | TGTGCCAGCAGCGGCACAGGGGTGTGGGAGACCCAGTACTTC | CASSGTGVWETQYF
TRBJ2-3 | TRBD2 | TRBV2 | - | TGTGCCAGCAGTTTCAAGCGGGGCGCTAGCACAGATACGCAGTATTTT | CASSFKRGASTDTQYF
TRBJ2-5 | - | TRBV7-2 | - | TGTGCCAGCAGCCTAAACAGGGAGACCCAGTACTTC | CASSLNRETQYF
TRBJ2-5 | TRBD1 | TRBV29-1 | - | TGCAGCGTTGGGGGACAGGGGGCTGGGGAGACCCAGTACTTC | CSVGGQGAGETQYF
TRBJ2-5 | - | TRBV29-1 | - | TGCAGCGTTGAACTGGGGTTGAGGACGGAGGAAGACTTC | CSVELGLRTEEDF
TRBJ1-1 | - | TRBV7-2 | - | TGTGCCAGCAGCTTAAGGCTGGGGCCGAACACTGAAGCTTTCTTT | CASSLRLGPNTEAFF
TRBJ2-1 | - | TRBV11-3 | - | TGTGCCAGCAGCCTTGGGGGGTATGGGAATGAGCAGTTCTTC | CASSLGGYGNEQFF
TRBJ1-1 | TRBD1 | TRBV10-3 | - | TGTGCCATCAGTGGACAGAACCGGGACAGCACTGAAGCTTTCTTT | CAISGQNRDSTEAFF
TRBJ2-7 | - | TRBV12-5 | - | TGTGCTAGATGGGCAAATCTCTACGAGCAGTACTTC | CARWANLYEQYF
TRBJ2-7 | - | TRBV7-2 | - | TGTGCCAGCAGCTTAAGCGGATGGTCCTACGAGCAGTACTTC | CASSLSGWSYEQYF
TRBJ2-5 | TRBD1 | TRBV5-6 | few | TGTGCCAGCAGCTTGGTACAGGGGGTAGTGGGACAAGAGACCCAGTACTTC | CASSLVQGVVGQETQYF
TRBJ1-5 | - | TRBV19 | - | TGTGCCAGTAGTACCCGTGACAGACCCCAGCATTTT | CASSTRDRPQHF
TRBJ1-6 | - | TRBV4-1 | - | TGCGCCAGCAGCCACCTTGGAAAGGGGCAGGATAATTCACCCCTCCACTTT | CASSHLGKGQDNSPLHF
TRBJ2-7 | TRBD1 | TRBV5-1 | - | TGCGCCAGCAGCTTTAGACAGGGCAACGAGCAGTACTTC | CASSFRQGNEQYF
TRBJ2-7 | TRBD2 | TRBV6-6 | - | TGTGCCAGCAGTTACATAGCGGGAGCCAACTACGAGCAGTACTTC | CASSYIAGANYEQYF
TRBJ2-5 | - | TRBV12-5 | - | TGTGCTAGTGGTTTGTCCAGGCCTGAGACCCAGTACTTC | CASGLSRPETQYF
TRBJ2-7 | TRBD1 | TRBV25-1 | - | TGTGCCAGCAGTGGAGGTTGGGGCGAGGGGGCTTTTTACGAGCAGTACTTC | CASSGGWGEGAFYEQYF
TRBJ1-5 | - | TRBV7-8 | - | TGTGCCAGCAGCTTAGTGGGGAGGCCCCAGCATTTT | CASSLVGRPQHF
TRBJ1-1 | - | TRBV5-1 | - | TGCGCCAGCAGCCGGGACTACGGGACTGAAGCTTTCTTT | CASSRDYGTEAFF
TRBJ2-7 | - | TRBV2 | - | TGTGCCAGCAGCGCTAGGAACTCCTACGAGCAGTACTTC | CASSARNSYEQYF
TRBJ1-2 | TRBD1 | TRBV6-5 | - | TGTGCCAGCAGTTACTCGACAGGGCCCTATGGCTACACCTTC | CASSYSTGPYGYTF
TRBJ2-1 | TRBD2 | TRBV4-1 | - | TGCGCCAGCAGCCAAGATCGGCGGATCAACCTCGCGGGAGGGCCTAAGGATGAGCAGTTCTTC | CASSQDRRINLAGGPKDEQFF
TRBJ2-3 | - | TRBV7-9 | - | TGTGCCAGCAGTCCGTCAGGTTTT | CASSPSGF
TRBJ2-1 | TRBD2 | TRBV7-2 | - | TGTGCCAGCAGCTTAGGGGGAAGCGGGAGAAGGTTCTTC | CASSLGGSGRRFF
TRBJ2-1 | TRBD2 | TRBV4-2 | - | TGTGCCAGCAGCCAAGTAGCCGGGGGGGCCGATGAGCAGTTCTTC | CASSQVAGGADEQFF
TRBJ2-3 | TRBD1 | TRBV2 | - | TGTGCCAGCAGGCCTCTTCCGGGACAGCGCACAGATACGCAGTATTTT | CASRPLPGQRTDTQYF
TRBJ2-3 | TRBD1 | TRBV10-1 | - | TGCGCCAGCAGTGATTCCCGGGACAGGGCTCTATATGGGACAGATACGCAGTATTTT | CASSDSRDRALYGTDTQYF